Below, 5 T cell receptor beta chains from the same sample are listed, as sequenced in a study of technical replicates of blood from several donors. Profiled with immunoSEQ multiplex PCR; TCRdb holds only in-frame clones, not every one. The sample shows 82,000 or so clones, roughly 95% of them seen only once. Sequencing was carried out using T cells isolated from PBMCs. Every receptor here comes from a human donor in good health.

This clone was seen once. This rearrangement joins TRBV7-3 to TRBJ2-1, with 9 bases lining up with TRBD2. The CDR3 length is 17 residues. Germline V lookup: CDR1 SGHTA, CDR2 FQGTGA. V trimming: 0 bases; J trimming: 2 bases; junction bases outside the gene matches: 5. The CDR3 DNA is TGTGCCAGCAGCTTAACTCCGGCTAGCGGGACCTACAATGAGCAGTTCTTC. Translation gives CASSLTPASGTYNEQFF.

The chain carries TRBV5-1 and TRBJ2-3; 7 bases agree with TRBD1. V shed 2 bases and J 2 bases; nucleotides not matched to a gene: 11. This CDR3 has 17 residues. Germline-derived CDR1 and CDR2 are SGHRS and YFSETQ. The CDR3 loop is CASSLYPSGQTTDTQYF. The CDR3 DNA sequence: TGCGCCAGCAGCTTATATCCCTCGGGACAGACCACAGATACGCAGTATTTT.

This clone is a singleton in its sample. The chain carries TRBV29-1 and TRBJ1-2; 7 bases map to TRBD1. Trimming at V came to 7 bases and at J to 8 bases, leaving 7 bases not matched to a gene. Germline values: CDR1 SQVTM, CDR2 ANQGSEA. CDR3 size: 11 residues. The CDR3 DNA reads as TGCAGCGGCCGGGACAGTGAGGGCTACACCTTC. Translating it yields CSGRDSEGYTF.

The gene calls are TRBV4-2 and TRBJ1-2; D gene unclear. Germline V gene data show CDR1 as LGHNA and CDR2 as YNFKEQ. This CDR3 has 13 amino acids. V lost 3 bases, J lost 4 bases, and 9 bases lay in between. The CDR3 DNA sequence: TGTGCCAGCAGCCAGGGAGGAATCTATGGCTACACCTTC. This codes for CASSQGGIYGYTF.

V gene TRBV25-1 combines with J gene TRBJ2-7, with D perhaps TRBD2 (5 bases). This CDR3 spans 13 amino acids. Trimming removed 5 bases at V and 2 bases at J, with 10 bases between. Germline CDR1 is MGHDK and CDR2 is SYGVNS. As DNA, the CDR3 is TGTGCCAGCAGTTGGCGGGCCCCCTACGAGCAGTACTTC. Encoded protein: CASSWRAPYEQYF.